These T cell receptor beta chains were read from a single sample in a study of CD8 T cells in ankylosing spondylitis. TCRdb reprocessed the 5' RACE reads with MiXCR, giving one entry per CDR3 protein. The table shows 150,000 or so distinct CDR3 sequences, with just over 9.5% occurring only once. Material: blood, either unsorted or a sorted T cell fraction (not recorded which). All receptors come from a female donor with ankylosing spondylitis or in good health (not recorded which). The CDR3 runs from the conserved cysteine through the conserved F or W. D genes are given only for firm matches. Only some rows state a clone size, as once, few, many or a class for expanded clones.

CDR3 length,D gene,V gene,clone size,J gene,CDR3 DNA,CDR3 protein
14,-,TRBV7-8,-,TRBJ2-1,TGTGCCAGCAGGGCTACGGGGTCCTACAATGAGCAGTTCTTC,CASRATGSYNEQFF
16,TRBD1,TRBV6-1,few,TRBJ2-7,TGTGCCAGCAGAGTTTTTTTCCGGGACAGCATCTACGAGCAGTACTTC,CASRVFFRDSIYEQYF
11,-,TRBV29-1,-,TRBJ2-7,TGCAGCGTCCAAACCTCCTACGAGCAGTACTTC,CSVQTSYEQYF
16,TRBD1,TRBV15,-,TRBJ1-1,TGTGCCACCAGCCCGGAGGACAGGGAGGTAGACACTGAAGCTTTCTTT,CATSPEDREVDTEAFF
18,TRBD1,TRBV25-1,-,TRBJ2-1,TGTGCCAGCAGTGGCCTTCCCCCCGGGACAGAAGCATCGGATGAGCAGTTCTTC,CASSGLPPGTEASDEQFF
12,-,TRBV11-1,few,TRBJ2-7,TGTGCCAGCAGCTCCCCAGACTACGAGCAGTACTTC,CASSSPDYEQYF
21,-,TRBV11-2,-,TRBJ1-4,TGTGCCAGCAGCACCCAGGCCCGGGACACTCTAAACTTCGCAACTAATGAAAAACTGTTTTTT,CASSTQARDTLNFATNEKLFF
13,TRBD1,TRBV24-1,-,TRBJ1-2,TGTGCCACCAGTGCCGGACAGGGCGATGGCTACACCTTC,CATSAGQGDGYTF
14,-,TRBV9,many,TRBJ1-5,TGTGCCAGCAGCGGCGGGGCCGCTAATCAGCCCCAGCATTTT,CASSGGAANQPQHF
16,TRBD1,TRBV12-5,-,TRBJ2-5,TGTGCTAGTGGTCTCTGGGGGACAGGGGAGGCGGAGACCCAGTACTTC,CASGLWGTGEAETQYF
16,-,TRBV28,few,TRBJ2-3,TGTGCCAGCAGTTTTGGGGCCCCGGGAGGCACAGATACGCAGTATTTT,CASSFGAPGGTDTQYF
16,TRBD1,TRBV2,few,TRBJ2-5,TGTGCCAGCATCCTAGCCTGGACAGGGGGCCGGGAGACCCAGTACTTC,CASILAWTGGRETQYF
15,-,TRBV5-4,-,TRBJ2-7,TGTGCCAGCAGCTTGGGTCGGGAAAAGGCGGCCGAGCAGTACTTC,CASSLGREKAAEQYF
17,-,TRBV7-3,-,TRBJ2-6,TGTGCCAGCAGCGATATGGGGGTAGCGAATGGGGCCAACGTCCTGACTTTC,CASSDMGVANGANVLTF
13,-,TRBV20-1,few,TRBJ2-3,TGCAGTGCTGGAGGGGGCCAGACAGATACGCAGTATTTT,CSAGGGQTDTQYF
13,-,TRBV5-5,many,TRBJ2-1,TGTGCCAGCTTACTGGAGGGCTACAATGAGCAGTTCTTC,CASLLEGYNEQFF
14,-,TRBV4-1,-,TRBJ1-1,TGCGCCAGCAGCCAAGACAGGGGCCTGGTGGAAGCTTTCTTT,CASSQDRGLVEAFF
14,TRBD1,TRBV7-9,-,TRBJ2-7,TGTGCCAGCAGCTTAGGGCAGGGGGAAGACGAGCAGTACTTC,CASSLGQGEDEQYF
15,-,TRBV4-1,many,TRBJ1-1,TGCGCCAGCAGCCAAGAGCTCGACGGCTACACTGAAGCTTTCTTT,CASSQELDGYTEAFF
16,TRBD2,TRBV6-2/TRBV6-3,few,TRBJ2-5,TGTGCCAGCAGTTACTCAATAGCGGGAGAGGGAGAGACCCAGTACTTC,CASSYSIAGEGETQYF
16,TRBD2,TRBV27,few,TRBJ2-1,TGTGCCAGCAGTTTATCTTGGGGGGGTCCAGGGAATGAGCAGTTCTTC,CASSLSWGGPGNEQFF
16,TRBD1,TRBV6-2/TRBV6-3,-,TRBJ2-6,TGTGCCAGCGAGGGACAGGGGGCTGCTGGGGCCAACGTCCTGACTTTC,CASEGQGAAGANVLTF
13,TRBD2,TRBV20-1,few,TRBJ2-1,TGCAGTGCCCAAGGACTAGCGGGAGGGGAGCAGTTCTTC,CSAQGLAGGEQFF
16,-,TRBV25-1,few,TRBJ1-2,TGTGCCAGCAGTGAATATTTTCCAGACTCTAACTATGGCTACACCTTC,CASSEYFPDSNYGYTF
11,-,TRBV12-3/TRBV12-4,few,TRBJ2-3,TGTGCCAGCACATACGCGGATACGCAGTATTTT,CASTYADTQYF
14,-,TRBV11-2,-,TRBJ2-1,TGTGCCAGCAGCTTAAAGGTGGGGAACAATGAGCAGTTCTTC,CASSLKVGNNEQFF
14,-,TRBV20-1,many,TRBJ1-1,TGCAGTGCTAGCGCCGGGACACTGAACACTGAAGCTTTCTTT,CSASAGTLNTEAFF
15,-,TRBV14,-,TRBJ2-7,TGTGCCAGCAGCCCGGGACCGAGGGGATCCTACGAGCAGTACTTC,CASSPGPRGSYEQYF
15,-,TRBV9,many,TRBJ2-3,TGTGCCAGCAGCGTAGGCGGGCCTAGCACAGATACGCAGTATTTT,CASSVGGPSTDTQYF
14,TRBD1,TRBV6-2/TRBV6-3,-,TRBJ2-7,TGTGCCAGCAGTCCCGGGGACAGTTCCTACGAGCAGTACTTC,CASSPGDSSYEQYF
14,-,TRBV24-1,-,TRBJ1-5,TGTGCCACCAGTGATTCTGGCCGCAATCAGCCCCAGCATTTT,CATSDSGRNQPQHF
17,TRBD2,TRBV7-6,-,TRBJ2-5,TGTGCCAGCAGCTTCAGACTAGCGGGGGCATACCAAGAGACCCAGTACTTC,CASSFRLAGAYQETQYF
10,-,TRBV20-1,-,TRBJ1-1,TGCAGTGCACGGACCGGAGAAGCTTTCTTT,CSARTGEAFF
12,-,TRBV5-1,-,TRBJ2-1,TGCGCCAGCAGCTTGGACAGCTTTGAGCAGTTCTTC,CASSLDSFEQFF
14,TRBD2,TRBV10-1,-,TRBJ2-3,TGCGCCAGCAGTGGGACTAGCAGCACAGATACGCAGTATTTT,CASSGTSSTDTQYF
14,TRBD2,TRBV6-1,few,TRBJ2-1,TGTGCCAGCAGTACACTAGCGGGAGAAGTAGAGCAGTTCTTC,CASSTLAGEVEQFF
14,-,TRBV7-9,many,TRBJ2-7,TGTGCCAGCAGCTTGGTGGTTCCCATCTCCGAGCAGTACTTC,CASSLVVPISEQYF
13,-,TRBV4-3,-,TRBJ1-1,TGCGCCAGCAGCCAAGATCATGGCGGGCGTGAGGAATTT,CASSQDHGGREEF
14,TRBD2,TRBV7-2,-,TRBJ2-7,TGTGCCAGCAGCCCCCGACTAGCGGTCTACGAGCAGTACTTC,CASSPRLAVYEQYF
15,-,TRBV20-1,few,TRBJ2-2,TGCAGTGCTAGAGATCCCGGCAGCATCGCCGGGGAGCTGTTTTTT,CSARDPGSIAGELFF
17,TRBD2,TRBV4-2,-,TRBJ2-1,TGTGCCAGCAGCCAAGAGGGGACTAGCGGCCCCTACAATGAGCAGTTCTTC,CASSQEGTSGPYNEQFF
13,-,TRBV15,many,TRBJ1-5,TGTGCCACCAGCAGAGGCGACAATCAGCCCCAGCATTTT,CATSRGDNQPQHF
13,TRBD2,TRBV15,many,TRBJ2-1,TGTGCCACGGGAAGCGGGGCGAGGGATGAGCAGTTCTTC,CATGSGARDEQFF
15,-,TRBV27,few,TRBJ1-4,TGTGCCAGCAGTTTAGTTCCCAGGGGTGGTGAAAAACTGTTTTTT,CASSLVPRGGEKLFF
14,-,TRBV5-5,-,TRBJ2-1,TGTGCCATGGGACCCGGGCCCGTCGTCGCTGAGCAGTTCTTC,CAMGPGPVVAEQFF
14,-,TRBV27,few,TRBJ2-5,TGTGCCAGCAGTTCATGGGAGGGGGAAGAGACCCAGTACTTC,CASSSWEGEETQYF
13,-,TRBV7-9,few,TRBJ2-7,TGTGCCAGCAGCGCCCGGGACGCCAGAGAGCAGTACTTC,CASSARDAREQYF
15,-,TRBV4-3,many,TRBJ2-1,TGCGCCAGCAGTCCCCGAAAGGGGAGAGCGGATGAGCAGTTCTTC,CASSPRKGRADEQFF
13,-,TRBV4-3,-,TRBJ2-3,TGCGCCAGCAGCCAAGATCGGGGATATACGCAGTATTTT,CASSQDRGYTQYF
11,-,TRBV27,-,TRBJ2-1,TGTGCCAGTATCTGGGGAAATGAGCAGTTCTTC,CASIWGNEQFF
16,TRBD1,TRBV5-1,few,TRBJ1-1,TGCGCCAGCAGCCCCGGACAGGCGGAAAAAAACACTGAAGCTTTCTTT,CASSPGQAEKNTEAFF
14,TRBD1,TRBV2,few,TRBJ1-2,TGTGCCAGCAGGGGGACAGGGGATATCAATGGCTACACCTTC,CASRGTGDINGYTF
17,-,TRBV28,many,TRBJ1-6,TGTGCCAGCAGTTTGTTGACAGATTTCACGTATAATTCACCCCTCCACTTT,CASSLLTDFTYNSPLHF